The 26 T cell receptor beta chains below all came from one sample that was sequenced in a study of PD-1 blockade in mismatch repair-deficient tumors. Sequenced by immunoSEQ multiplex PCR; TCRdb stores in-frame clones only, minus some. The repertoire holds 60,000 to 75,000 clones, with about 91% as singletons. The input for sequencing was peripheral blood, taken 52 weeks after starting pembrolizumab. These receptors were collected from an adult with mismatch repair-deficient cancer.

V and J are TRBV7-2 and TRBJ2-5; a possible D gene is TRBD1 (6 bases). The germline CDR1 and CDR2 sequences are SGHTA and FQGNSA. The germline V and J ends were trimmed by 4 bases and 5 bases, with 14 bases remaining between them. This CDR3 is built from 14 residues. In DNA form, the CDR3 reads TGTGCCAGCAGCTCCCCGACAGGCTGGGAGACCCAGTACTTC. Its translation is CASSSPTGWETQYF.

V and J are TRBV6-5 and TRBJ2-7; D remains ambiguous. This CDR3 contains 13 residues. Per the germline V gene, CDR1 is MNHEY and CDR2 is SVGAGI. Trimming took 2 bases from V and 0 from J, leaving 5 bases between them. CDR3 residues: CASSYDRSYEQYF. For the CDR3, the DNA is TGTGCCAGCAGTTACGACCGCTCCTACGAGCAGTACTTC.

The rearrangement uses TRBV14 and TRBJ2-2, with 7 bases that match TRBD1. Unmatched junction bases numbered 4, after V lost 0 bases and J lost 6 bases. The germline V gene encodes CDR1 SGHDN and CDR2 FVKESK. The CDR3 totals 15 residues. CDR3 sequence: CASSQETGTPGELFF. CDR3 sequence (DNA): TGTGCCAGCAGCCAAGAGACAGGGACACCCGGGGAGCTGTTTTTT.

This sequence joins TRBV29-1 and TRBJ1-1, with D unclear. The germline V gene encodes CDR1 SQVTM and CDR2 ANQGSEA. Trimming took 2 bases from V and 1 from J, leaving 8 bases between them. The CDR3 extends over 13 amino acids. The CDR3: CSVEKSGNTEAFF. CDR3 DNA: TGCAGCGTTGAAAAATCTGGGAACACTGAAGCTTTCTTT.

This clone was counted a single time. This chain connects TRBV7-9 to TRBJ2-1; the match to TRBD1 covers 8 bases. There are 17 residues in the CDR3. Germline V gene lookup returns CDR1 SEHNR and CDR2 FQNEAQ (reference sequence). Trimming at V came to 5 bases and at J to 4 bases, leaving 13 bases not matched to a gene. The CDR3 here is CASSRPGTGLGYNEQFF. The CDR3 DNA reads TGTGCCAGCAGCCGTCCCGGGACAGGTCTGGGGTACAATGAGCAGTTCTTC.

The V call is TRBV6-6, the J call TRBJ2-1; D perhaps matches TRBD2 (5 bases). This CDR3 has 14 residues. Germline CDR1 reads MNHNY; CDR2 reads SVGAGI (reference sequence). The V end lost 7 bases, the J end lost 10 bases, and 20 bases lay between the germline ends. This CDR3 is CASTYSASWGEQFF. CDR3 DNA: TGTGCCAGCACCTACTCGGCTAGCTGGGGAGAGCAGTTCTTC.

The V gene is TRBV7-2, the J gene TRBJ2-1; perhaps D is TRBD1 or TRBD2 (6 bases each). Deletions cut 5 bases from V and 7 bases from J, with 21 bases between. Germline V gene sequence: CDR1 SGHTA, CDR2 FQGNSA. The CDR3 runs 16 residues. The CDR3: CASSPVGGRLANEQFF. CDR3 sequence (DNA): TGTGCCAGCAGCCCAGTTGGGGGGCGATTAGCAAATGAGCAGTTCTTC.

This chain uses TRBV19 with TRBJ2-6, with D hard to call. CDR1 and CDR2 (germline): LNHDA, SQIVND (reference sequence). V lost 6 bases and J lost 2, with 5 bases in between. The CDR3 is 13 amino acids. The CDR3 DNA reads TGTGCCAGTAGCAAGCCTGGGGCCAACGTCCTGACTTTC. Residues: CASSKPGANVLTF. The whole variable domain, remainder taken from reference TRBV19 and TRBJ2-6, is DGGITQSPKYLFRKEGQNVTLSCEQNLNHDAMYWYRQDPGQGLRLIYYSQIVNDFQKGDIAEGYSVSREKKESFPLTVTSAQKNPTAFYLCASSKPGANVLTFGAGSRLTVL.

The chain joins TRBV4-3 to TRBJ2-1; 8 positions agree with TRBD1. Germline values: CDR1 LGHNA, CDR2 YSLEER. CDR3 length: 15 amino acids. V lost 0 bases and J lost 6; bases outside the gene matches: 4. The CDR3 sequence: CASSQEFTGGNEQFF. CDR3 in DNA: TGCGCCAGCAGCCAAGAGTTTACAGGGGGCAATGAGCAGTTCTTC.

This rearrangement joins TRBV5-4 to TRBJ2-3; D is unclear. CDR1 is SGHNT, CDR2 YYREEE, per germline (reference sequence). V was cut by 2 bases and J by 5 bases, with 9 bases left in between. The CDR3 has 13 residues. DNA for the CDR3: TGTGCCAGCAGCTTTAATGGGGTAGATACGCAGTATTTT. Amino acid sequence: CASSFNGVDTQYF.

This clone was detected a few times. The chain has TRBV19 and TRBJ1-2; D is possibly TRBD1 (5 bases). This CDR3 is built from 14 residues. Trimming took off 7 bases at V and 5 bases at J, with 17 bases between the two ends. Germline V lookup: CDR1 LNHDA, CDR2 SQIVND (reference sequence). CDR3 nucleotide sequence: TGTGCCAGTACCCCGGCCGGGGCGCAATATGGCTACACCTTC. This sequence encodes CASTPAGAQYGYTF.

V usage is TRBV10-2 and J usage is TRBJ2-2; 9 bases match TRBD1. From germline, CDR1 is WSHSY and CDR2 SAAADI. Trimming took 6 bases from V and 6 from J; bases not matched to a gene: 5. The CDR3 covers 14 residues. The CDR3 DNA reads TGCGCCAGCAGAACAGGGACAGGGCCCGGGGAGCTGTTTTTT. Its translation: CASRTGTGPGELFF.

A few counts support this clone. The V and J genes are TRBV11-2 and TRBJ1-1; 7 positions match TRBD1. The CDR3 runs 18 residues. Per the germline V gene, CDR1 is SGHAT and CDR2 is FQNNGV. V gave up 3 bases and J gave up 0 bases; unmatched junction bases: 13. CDR3 protein: CASSLDRPVVFMNTEAFF. Here the CDR3 DNA reads TGTGCCAGCAGCTTGGACAGGCCAGTGGTGTTTATGAACACTGAAGCTTTCTTT.

The chain employs TRBV4-1 and TRBJ2-3; D unclear. Germline CDR1 is MGHRA and CDR2 is YSYEKL. This CDR3 has 17 amino acids. V lost 1 base and J lost 2, with 16 bases in between. The CDR3 protein is CASSQGFLFADTDTQYF. CDR3 nucleotides: TGCGCCAGCAGCCAAGGCTTTTTATTTGCGGACACAGATACGCAGTATTTT.

This clone was found a few times. The chain employs TRBV30 and TRBJ1-5; the match to TRBD1 covers 7 bases. Germline assignment: CDR1 GTSNPN and CDR2 SVGIG (reference sequence). V dropped 5 bases and J dropped 3; count of bases not matched to a gene: 7. The CDR3 totals 14 residues. The chain's CDR3 is CAWRTGGSNQPQHF. Here the CDR3 DNA reads TGTGCCTGGCGGACAGGCGGCTCCAATCAGCCCCAGCATTTT.

V is TRBV2 and J is TRBJ2-4; no firm D call. The CDR3 has 12 amino acids. From germline, CDR1 is SNHLY and CDR2 FYNNEI. V lost 2 bases, J lost 5 bases, and 4 bases lay in between. CDR3 residues: CASSENQNIQYF. As DNA, the CDR3 is TGTGCCAGCAGTGAAAACCAAAACATTCAGTACTTC.

The CDR3 reads CATSRGPGAANQPQHF. The DNA of the CDR3 is TGTGCCACCAGCAGAGGGCCGGGGGCCGCAAATCAGCCCCAGCATTTT. This chain uses TRBV15 with TRBJ1-5, with D perhaps TRBD1 (6 bases). CDR3 size: 16 residues. Germline CDR1 LNHNV, CDR2 YYDKDF (reference sequence). Trimming took 1 base from V and 4 from J, leaving 14 bases between them.

The rearrangement joins TRBV19 to TRBJ2-3, with 7 positions matching TRBD2. Germline values: CDR1 LNHDA, CDR2 SQIVND (reference sequence). The trim removed 10 bases at V and 0 bases at J, leaving 7 bases unmatched. CDR3 length equals 14 residues. CDR3 DNA sequence: TGTGCCACGTCATTTAGCGGGAGCACAGATACGCAGTATTTT. It translates to CATSFSGSTDTQYF. The full variable domain, rest sourced from reference TRBV19 and TRBJ2-3, is DGGITQSPKYLFRKEGQNVTLSCEQNLNHDAMYWYRQDPGQGLRLIYYSQIVNDFQKGDIAEGYSVSREKKESFPLTVTSAQKNPTAFYLCATSFSGSTDTQYFGPGTRLTVL.

This rearrangement joins TRBV7-9 to TRBJ2-1; D remains unclear. Trimming shortened V by 4 bases and J by 6 bases, and 7 bases separated the two germline ends. The CDR3 loop spans 12 amino acids. Germline V gene data show CDR1 as SEHNR and CDR2 as FQNEAQ (reference sequence). The CDR3 sequence: CASSYQANEQFF. CDR3 DNA sequence: TGTGCCAGCAGCTATCAGGCCAATGAGCAGTTCTTC.

The chain carries TRBV29-1 and TRBJ2-7; D possibly matches TRBD1 or TRBD2 (6 bases each). The CDR3 totals 14 residues. Trimming removed 6 bases from V and 0 bases from J, with 15 bases in between. Germline CDR1 and CDR2: SQVTM and ANQGSEA. In DNA form, the CDR3 reads TGCAGCGTACGCGGGACACCGAGCTCCTACGAGCAGTACTTC. Translating it yields CSVRGTPSSYEQYF.

The CDR3 reads CASSGTGTRATYEQYF. CDR3 nucleotides: TGTGCCAGCAGCGGAACCGGGACACGGGCTACCTACGAGCAGTACTTC. The chain links TRBV7-9 to TRBJ2-7, with a tentative D call TRBD1 (6 bases). Germline-derived CDR1 and CDR2 are SEHNR and FQNEAQ (reference sequence). The CDR3 is 16 residues long. V lost 5 bases and J 2 bases, leaving 19 bases between the germline ends.

This clone was seen a single time. This sequence joins TRBV6-5 and TRBJ2-2; 8 bases agree with TRBD1. Germline V CDR1 and CDR2: MNHEY, SVGAGI. The CDR3 loop spans 16 amino acids. Trimming cost V 4 bases and J 2 bases; bases outside gene matches: 6. CDR3 sequence: CASSWTGSTNTGELFF. The CDR3 DNA is TGTGCCAGCAGTTGGACAGGGTCTACCAACACCGGGGAGCTGTTTTTT.

This chain uses TRBV27 with TRBJ1-1, with 7 nucleotides matching TRBD1. The CDR3 is 15 residues long. Trimming removed 4 bases from V and 1 base from J; junction bases left unmatched: 6. CDR1 and CDR2 from the germline V gene are MNHEY and SMNVEV (reference sequence). The CDR3 protein is CASSYPGQKNTEAFF. The CDR3 DNA follows: TGTGCCAGCAGTTACCCGGGACAGAAGAACACTGAAGCTTTCTTT.

The rearrangement uses TRBV19 and TRBJ2-5; D not resolved. Trimming took off 9 bases at V and 4 bases at J, with 9 bases between the two ends. CDR3 length equals 11 residues. CDR1 LNHDA and CDR2 SQIVND come from the germline V gene (reference sequence). CDR3 nucleotide sequence: TGTGCCAGCATATGGGGAGAGACCCAGTACTTC. It translates to CASIWGETQYF.

The rearrangement links TRBV28 to TRBJ2-7; 11 bases line up with TRBD1. The CDR3 spans 17 residues. Looked up from germline, CDR1 is MDHEN and CDR2 is SYDVKM. With V trimmed by 3 bases and J by 0 bases, 7 bases remained unmatched. In DNA form, the CDR3 reads TGTGCCAGCAGTTTCCTCCCGGGACAGGGGGTCTCCTACGAGCAGTACTTC. Translation: CASSFLPGQGVSYEQYF.

The chain recombines TRBV4-2 with TRBJ2-1; 9 bases align to TRBD2. Trimming at V came to 1 base and at J to 7 bases, leaving 8 bases not matched to a gene. Germline V CDR1 and CDR2: LGHNA, YNFKEQ. The CDR3 covers 16 residues. This CDR3 is CASSQVAGELTNEQFF. The CDR3 DNA reads as TGTGCCAGCAGCCAAGTAGCGGGAGAACTTACGAATGAGCAGTTCTTC.